These T cell receptor beta chains were read from a single sample in a study of blood T cell repertoires in COVID-19. This table comes from immunoSEQ multiplex PCR, and its TCRdb copy is limited to in-frame clones, with some not included. The table has 150,000 to 200,000 clones, 86% seen once. The specimen was peripheral blood. The receptors shown here come from a woman in her 70s with acute or convalescent COVID-19. Both conserved end residues are part of each CDR3. D genes are given only for firm matches.

J gene: TRBJ1-1; D gene: TRBD1; V gene: TRBV6-4; CDR3 DNA: TGTGCCAGCAGTGACCCAGGACAGGGAAACACTGAAGCTTTCTTT; CDR3 protein: CASSDPGQGNTEAFF
J gene: TRBJ2-1; D gene: TRBD2; V gene: TRBV2; CDR3 DNA: TGTGCCAGCAGTGAAAGCGGGGACAATGAGCAGTTCTTC; CDR3 protein: CASSESGDNEQFF
J gene: TRBJ1-1; D gene: NA; V gene: TRBV6-5; CDR3 DNA: TGTGCCAGCATCGGGCAGGAGGTTGAAGCTTTCTTT; CDR3 protein: CASIGQEVEAFF
J gene: TRBJ1-6; D gene: TRBD1; V gene: TRBV2; CDR3 DNA: TGTGCCAGCAGCGTTGGACAGGGACTGAATTCACCCCTCCACTTT; CDR3 protein: CASSVGQGLNSPLHF
J gene: TRBJ2-7; D gene: NA; V gene: TRBV28; CDR3 DNA: TGTGCCAGCAGTTTGACTAGGACGTACGAGCAGTACTTC; CDR3 protein: CASSLTRTYEQYF
J gene: TRBJ1-4; D gene: TRBD1; V gene: TRBV19; CDR3 DNA: TGTGCCAGTAGTACGCCGGGACAGGGGAAAACTAATGAAAAACTGTTTTTT; CDR3 protein: CASSTPGQGKTNEKLFF
J gene: TRBJ1-3; D gene: NA; V gene: TRBV19; CDR3 DNA: TGTGCCAGTAGCCTGTCGCTTACTACCTCTGGAAACACCATATATTTT; CDR3 protein: CASSLSLTTSGNTIYF
J gene: TRBJ2-1; D gene: TRBD2; V gene: TRBV7-9; CDR3 DNA: TGTGCCAGCAGGGTAGGGGCCGGGACTAGCGTTGATGAGCAGTTCTTC; CDR3 protein: CASRVGAGTSVDEQFF
J gene: TRBJ2-2; D gene: TRBD1; V gene: TRBV2; CDR3 DNA: TGTGCCAGGGAGACAGGGACGGACGGGGAGCTGTTTTTT; CDR3 protein: CARETGTDGELFF
J gene: TRBJ2-1; D gene: NA; V gene: TRBV9; CDR3 DNA: TGTGCCAGCAGCGCCCTAGACAGGTCCCATGAGCAGTTCTTC; CDR3 protein: CASSALDRSHEQFF
J gene: TRBJ1-2; D gene: TRBD1; V gene: TRBV19; CDR3 DNA: TGTGCCAGTAGTATGGGACAGGGGATTGACTATGGCTACACCTTC; CDR3 protein: CASSMGQGIDYGYTF
J gene: TRBJ2-7; D gene: TRBD1; V gene: TRBV30; CDR3 DNA: TGTGCCTGGAGTGTGAGTATCGGGACAGAACCCTACGAGCAGTACTTC; CDR3 protein: CAWSVSIGTEPYEQYF
J gene: TRBJ2-1; D gene: NA; V gene: TRBV7-9; CDR3 DNA: TGTGCCAGCAGCCCCCCCATAGGAACCGGGAATGAGCAGTTCTTC; CDR3 protein: CASSPPIGTGNEQFF
J gene: TRBJ2-7; D gene: NA; V gene: TRBV29-1; CDR3 DNA: TGCAGCGTTGAAAGGGGGAGCAACCCCTACGAGCAGTACTTC; CDR3 protein: CSVERGSNPYEQYF
J gene: TRBJ1-4; D gene: TRBD1; V gene: TRBV2; CDR3 DNA: TGTGCCAGCAGTGGGCAGGGGGGCGAAAAACTGTTTTTT; CDR3 protein: CASSGQGGEKLFF
J gene: TRBJ1-2; D gene: TRBD1; V gene: TRBV4-2; CDR3 DNA: TGTGCCAGTCGGGCCGAGCGGCAGGGGGGCTATGGCTACACCTTC; CDR3 protein: CASRAERQGGYGYTF
J gene: TRBJ1-4; D gene: TRBD1; V gene: TRBV25-1; CDR3 DNA: TGTGCCAGCAGTGAATTGGACAGGGGAGGTGAAAAACTGTTTTTT; CDR3 protein: CASSELDRGGEKLFF
J gene: TRBJ1-6; D gene: TRBD1; V gene: TRBV7-6; CDR3 DNA: TGTGCCAGCAGCAACCGGGTCCTCAGGGGGCACAATTCACCCCTCCACTTT; CDR3 protein: CASSNRVLRGHNSPLHF
J gene: TRBJ1-1; D gene: TRBD1; V gene: TRBV11-2; CDR3 DNA: TGTGCCAGCAGCTTTCAACCCGGACAGGGTCGCACTGAAGCTTTCTTT; CDR3 protein: CASSFQPGQGRTEAFF
J gene: TRBJ1-1; D gene: TRBD1; V gene: TRBV3-1/TRBV3-2; CDR3 DNA: TGTGCCAGCAGCCAAGATCGGACAGGGGGAGCAGCTTTCTTT; CDR3 protein: CASSQDRTGGAAFF
J gene: TRBJ2-5; D gene: TRBD1; V gene: TRBV3-1/TRBV3-2; CDR3 DNA: TGTGCCAGCAGCCAAGAGGCCAGGGGGCGGGAGACCCAGTACTTC; CDR3 protein: CASSQEARGRETQYF